This T cell receptor beta chain was obtained from a study of graft-versus-host responses after intestinal transplantation. Turning to the study itself: Recipients were all induced with anti-thymocyte globulin, then given tacrolimus and steroids for 3 to 4 years. Overall study results and limits: Declining HvG levels early post-transplant were linked to peak circulating GvH clone levels.

A note on this clone: Its antigen remains unknown.

Clones were read by immunoSEQ multiplex PCR, and TCRdb kept only the in-frame ones, dropping some. The sample has 130,000 or so clones; around nine tenths are singletons. This CDR3 region has 13 residues. The V segment lost 8 bases and the J segment 10 bases; nucleotides outside the gene matches: 10. Germline lookup yields CDR1 MNHEY and CDR2 SVGAGI. Sequencing used unstimulated CD4+ T cells sorted from spleen or lymph node cells, obtained before intestinal transplant. The gene calls are TRBV6-5 and TRBJ2-3; 9 bases line up with TRBD2. The clonotype comes from a human donor who received an intestinal transplant. The CDR3 sequence is CASSIAGAYAQYF. As DNA, the CDR3 is TGTGCCAGCTCAATAGCGGGAGCCTATGCGCAGTATTTT.